The 12 T cell receptor beta chains in this list originate from one sample, sequenced in a study of T cells in Graves' hyperthyroidism and ophthalmopathy. TCR beta CDR3 region amplification was performed from RNA transcripts. When the TCR CDR3 underwent first-round RT-PCR, the HTBI primer set was used. TCRdb fed the multiplex PCR reads into MiXCR, producing one record per CDR3 protein. Of under 400,000 distinct CDR3 sequences listed, roughly 15% are singletons. Sequencing used blood. The receptors originated from a man between 25 and 39 years old with Graves' hyperthyroidism.

This clonotype came up many times. V is TRBV2 and J is TRBJ2-7; D gene uncertain. V gave up 2 bases and J gave up 6 bases, with 5 bases separating them. The CDR3 loop spans 11 amino acids. Germline CDR1 SNHLY, CDR2 FYNNEI. This chain's CDR3 is CASSERGEQYF. The CDR3 DNA follows: TGTGCCAGCAGTGAACGAGGCGAGCAGTACTTC.

This clonotype appeared a few times. V is TRBV20-1 and J is TRBJ2-3; the match to TRBD2 covers 14 bases. Trimming at V came to 6 bases and at J to 4 bases, leaving 6 bases not matched to a gene. Germline-derived CDR1 and CDR2 are DFQATT and SNEGSKA (reference sequence). This CDR3 region has 15 residues. DNA for the CDR3: TGCAGTGCGGGGACTAGCGGGAGTGCGGCAGATACGCAGTATTTT. It encodes CSAGTSGSAADTQYF.

The sample holds many counts of this clonotype. The V call is TRBV6-1, the J call TRBJ2-7, with TRBD1 as a possible D gene (6 bases). V dropped 6 bases and J dropped 2 bases, with 26 bases sitting between them. Germline values: CDR1 MNHNS, CDR2 SASEGT. This CDR3 has 18 amino acids. DNA for the CDR3: TGTGCCAGCAGCTTAAGGGGACCATCACCGGGACATCCCTACGAGCAGTACTTC. It specifies CASSLRGPSPGHPYEQYF.

The table lists this clonotype with many counts. The genes are TRBV28 and TRBJ1-2; 8 positions match TRBD1. Germline CDR1 MDHEN, CDR2 SYDVKM. The CDR3 consists of 13 residues. The J segment lost 3 bases and the V segment lost 8 bases, leaving 5 bases of the junction unmatched. CDR3 in amino acids: CASHRGADYGYTF. CDR3 coding DNA: TGTGCCAGCCACAGGGGGGCCGACTATGGCTACACCTTC.

The J gene is TRBJ2-5, the V gene TRBV6-1; 12 bases map to TRBD2. Trimming at V came to 6 bases and at J to 2 bases, leaving 4 bases not matched to a gene. CDR3 length: 15 residues. Germline CDR1 is MNHNS and CDR2 is SASEGT. The CDR3 DNA is TGTGCCAGCAGCGGGACTAGCGGGCTACAAGAGACCCAGTACTTC. The encoded protein is CASSGTSGLQETQYF.

This chain joins TRBV7-3 and TRBJ2-1; 9 bases are a match to TRBD2. Per the germline V gene, CDR1 is SGHTA and CDR2 is FQGTGA. There are 15 residues in the CDR3. Trimming took 5 bases from V and 11 from J; bases not matched to a gene: 13. The CDR3 DNA sequence: TGTGCCAGCAGCCCTCTAGCGGGAATCGGTGGGAAGCAGTTCTTC. Amino acid sequence: CASSPLAGIGGKQFF.

V usage is TRBV5-1 and J usage is TRBJ2-3; D not resolved. Trimming took off 9 bases at V and 4 bases at J, with 18 bases between the two ends. This CDR3 spans 14 amino acids. In germline, CDR1 is SGHRS, CDR2 YFSETQ. CDR3 protein: CANKIPPPPDTQYF. The CDR3 DNA reads as TGCGCCAACAAGATCCCCCCTCCTCCAGATACGCAGTATTTT. Combining the CDR3 with reference TRBV5-1 and TRBJ2-3 gives the whole variable domain KAGVTQTPRYLIKTRGQQVTLSCSPISGHRSVSWYQQTPGQGLQFLFEYFSETQRNKGNFPGRFSGRQFSNSRSEMNVSTLELGDSALYLCANKIPPPPDTQYFGPGTRLTVL.

This clonotype was seen repeatedly, ten times or more. The chain is built from TRBV14 and TRBJ2-3; 9 nucleotides agree with TRBD1. The V gene end was trimmed by 6 bases and the J gene end by 3 bases; junction bases not matched to a gene: 10. Looked up from germline, CDR1 is SGHDN and CDR2 is FVKESK. This CDR3 spans 16 amino acids. The CDR3 DNA reads TGTGCCAGCAGTCTCCGCCGGGACAGGGTAACAGATACGCAGTATTTT. This encodes CASSLRRDRVTDTQYF. Drawing the rest from reference TRBV14 and TRBJ2-3, the complete variable domain is EAGVTQFPSHSVIEKGQTVTLRCDPISGHDNLYWYRRVMGKEIKFLLHFVKESKQDESGMPNNRFLAERTGGTYSTLKVQPAELEDSGVYFCASSLRRDRVTDTQYFGPGTRLTVL.

This chain joins TRBV28 and TRBJ1-2; tentative D call: TRBD1 (6 bases). Trimming cost V 5 bases and J 7 bases, with 14 bases left between them. Germline loops: CDR1 MDHEN, CDR2 SYDVKM. The CDR3 has 13 amino acids. The CDR3 DNA reads as TGTGCCAGCAGTGCGCCAACAGGGAGTGGCTACACCTTC. Its translation: CASSAPTGSGYTF.

Many counts were recorded for this clonotype. V gene TRBV20-1 combines with J gene TRBJ2-3, with unresolved D. Germline loops: CDR1 DFQATT, CDR2 SNEGSKA (reference sequence). V was shortened by 6 bases and J by 1 base, with 5 bases between the two germline ends. The CDR3 spans 11 residues. The CDR3 protein is CSARRTDTQYF. In nucleotides, the CDR3 is TGCAGTGCCCGCCGCACAGATACGCAGTATTTT.

This clonotype was picked up many times. The chain has TRBV11-2 and TRBJ1-1; a possible D gene is TRBD1 (5 bases). Trimming pared 0 bases from V and 4 bases from J, leaving 12 bases between. The CDR3 contains 15 residues. Per germline, CDR1 SGHAT and CDR2 FQNNGV. CDR3 in DNA: TGTGCCAGCAGCTTAGAGGGGCAGGAGGGCACTGAAGCTTTCTTT. Its protein is CASSLEGQEGTEAFF.

Remarks on this clonotype: A much larger clone differs from this one at a single base, so this may be a read error. The genes are TRBV3-1 and TRBJ2-5, with TRBD2 identical over 7 bases. The V segment lost 4 bases and the J segment 3 bases; nucleotides outside the gene matches: 5. Per the germline V gene, CDR1 is LGHDT and CDR2 is YNNKEL (reference sequence). CDR3 length: 14 residues. The CDR3: CASSRFGTKETQYF. The CDR3, as DNA: TGTGCCAGCAGCCGATTCGGGACTAAAGAGACCCAGTACTTC.